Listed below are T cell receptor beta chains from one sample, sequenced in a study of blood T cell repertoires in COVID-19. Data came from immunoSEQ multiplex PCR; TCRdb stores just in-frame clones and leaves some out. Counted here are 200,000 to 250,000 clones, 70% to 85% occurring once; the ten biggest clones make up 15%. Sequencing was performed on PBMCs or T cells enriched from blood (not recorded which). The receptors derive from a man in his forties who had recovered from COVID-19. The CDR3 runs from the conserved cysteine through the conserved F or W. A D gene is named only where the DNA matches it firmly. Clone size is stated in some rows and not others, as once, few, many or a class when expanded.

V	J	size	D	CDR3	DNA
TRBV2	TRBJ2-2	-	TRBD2	CASRRDYPTGELFF	TGTGCCAGCAGGAGGGACTATCCGACCGGGGAGCTGTTTTTT
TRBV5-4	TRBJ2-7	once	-	CASSPTGPTYEQYF	TGTGCCAGCAGCCCGACAGGACCCACCTACGAGCAGTACTTC
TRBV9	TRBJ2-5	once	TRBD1	CASSIRTGIAGETQYF	TGTGCCAGCAGCATTCGGACAGGGATCGCGGGAGAGACCCAGTACTTC
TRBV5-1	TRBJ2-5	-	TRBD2	CASSLYTSEETQYF	TGCGCCAGCAGCCTTTACACTAGCGAGGAGACCCAGTACTTC
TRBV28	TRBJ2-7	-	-	CASNPQGRPTYEQYF	TGTGCCAGCAACCCACAGGGACGTCCAACCTACGAGCAGTACTTC
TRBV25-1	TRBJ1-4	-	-	CASSPMRGGREKLFF	TGTGCCAGCAGTCCAATGCGGGGGGGGCGTGAAAAACTGTTTTTT
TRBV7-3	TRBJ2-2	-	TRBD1	CASSLSGTGGKLFF	TGTGCCAGCAGCCTATCCGGGACAGGGGGCAAGCTGTTTTTT
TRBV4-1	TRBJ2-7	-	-	CASSHQTQNRGSSYEQYF	TGCGCCAGCAGCCACCAGACCCAAAATCGGGGTAGCTCCTACGAGCAGTACTTC
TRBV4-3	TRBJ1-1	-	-	CASSRLTNTEAFF	TGCGCCAGCAGCCGACTTACGAACACTGAAGCTTTCTTT
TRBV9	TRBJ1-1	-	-	CASSVVGGNTEAFF	TGTGCCAGCAGCGTAGTGGGGGGGAACACTGAAGCTTTCTTT
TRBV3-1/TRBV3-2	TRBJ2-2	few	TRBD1	CASSQYFRQGTGELFF	TGTGCCAGCAGCCAGTATTTTAGACAGGGTACCGGGGAGCTGTTTTTT
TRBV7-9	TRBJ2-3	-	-	CASSLGDFSTDTQYF	TGTGCCAGCAGCTTAGGCGATTTTAGCACAGATACGCAGTATTTT
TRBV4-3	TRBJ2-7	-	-	CASSRKQGNYEQYF	TGCGCCAGCAGCCGAAAACAGGGCAACTACGAGCAGTACTTC
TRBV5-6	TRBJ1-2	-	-	CASSFDSGNYGYTF	TGTGCCAGCAGCTTCGATTCTGGCAACTATGGCTACACCTTC
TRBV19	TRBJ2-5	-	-	CASSRGGQETQYF	TGTGCCAGTTCACGAGGGGGACAAGAGACCCAGTACTTC
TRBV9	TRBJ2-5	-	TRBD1	CASSGTGNKQETQYF	TGTGCCAGCAGCGGGACAGGGAACAAACAAGAGACCCAGTACTTC
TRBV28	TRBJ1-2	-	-	CASSPPPAGWDGYTF	TGTGCCAGCAGTCCGCCCCCCGCGGGCTGGGATGGCTACACCTTC
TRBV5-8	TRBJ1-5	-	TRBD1	CASSRDRVQPQHF	TGTGCCAGCAGCCGCGACAGGGTTCAGCCCCAGCATTTT
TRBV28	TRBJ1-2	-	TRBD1	CASSLRQGLTNYGYTF	TGTGCCAGCAGTCTTCGACAGGGGCTAACTAACTATGGCTACACCTTC
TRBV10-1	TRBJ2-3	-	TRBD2	CASWTSGPADTQYF	TGCGCCAGCTGGACTAGCGGTCCCGCAGATACGCAGTATTTT
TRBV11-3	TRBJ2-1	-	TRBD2	CASSLDSPTSSGEQFF	TGTGCCAGCAGCTTAGATTCGCCGACTAGCTCGGGTGAGCAGTTCTTC
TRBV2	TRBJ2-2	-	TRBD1	CASRESDRVTGELFF	TGTGCCAGCAGGGAGTCGGACAGGGTGACCGGGGAGCTGTTTTTT
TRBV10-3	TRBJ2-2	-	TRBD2	CAIRGLADTGELFF	TGTGCCATCAGGGGACTAGCGGACACCGGGGAGCTGTTTTTT
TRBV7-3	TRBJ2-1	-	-	CASSSGTGVLAGPYGEQFF	TGTGCCAGCAGCTCCGGGACAGGGGTACTAGCGGGCCCCTATGGGGAGCAGTTCTTC
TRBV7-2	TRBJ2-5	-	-	CASSLQDQETQYF	TGTGCCAGCAGCCTACAGGACCAAGAGACCCAGTACTTC
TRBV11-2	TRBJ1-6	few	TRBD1	CASSFRQGDSPLHF	TGTGCCAGCAGCTTTAGACAGGGCGATTCACCCCTCCACTTT
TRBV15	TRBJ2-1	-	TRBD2	CATSRDPLDSGGHNEQFF	TGTGCCACCAGCAGAGACCCCTTGGATAGCGGGGGCCACAATGAGCAGTTCTTC
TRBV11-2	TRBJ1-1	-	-	CASSLGGGEAFF	TGTGCCAGCAGCTTAGGAGGTGGGGAGGCTTTCTTT
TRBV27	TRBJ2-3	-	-	CASRSGAGGTDTQYF	TGTGCCAGTAGGTCAGGGGCAGGGGGCACAGATACGCAGTATTTT
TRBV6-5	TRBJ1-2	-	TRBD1	CASSRQDRNYGYTF	TGTGCCAGCAGCCGGCAGGACAGGAATTATGGCTACACCTTC
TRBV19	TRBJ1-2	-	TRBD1	CASSEPYRGEGYTF	TGTGCCAGTAGTGAGCCCTACAGGGGGGAAGGCTACACCTTC
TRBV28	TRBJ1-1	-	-	CASSFPSRTEAFF	TGTGCCAGCAGTTTTCCGTCCCGCACTGAAGCTTTCTTT
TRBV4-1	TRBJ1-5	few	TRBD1	CASSSQGAAVEPQHF	TGCGCCAGCAGCTCACAGGGGGCCGCGGTTGAGCCCCAGCATTTT
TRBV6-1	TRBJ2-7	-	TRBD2	CASSEPGLAFYEQYF	TGTGCCAGCAGTGAACCGGGACTAGCTTTCTACGAGCAGTACTTC
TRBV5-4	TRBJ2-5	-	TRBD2	CASSLPSGGGRQETQYF	TGTGCCAGCAGCTTGCCTAGCGGGGGGGGCAGACAAGAGACCCAGTACTTC
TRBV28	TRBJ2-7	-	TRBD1	CASSSTGGASEQYF	TGTGCCAGCAGTTCCACAGGGGGCGCGTCCGAGCAGTACTTC
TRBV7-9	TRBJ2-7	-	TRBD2	CASSRGLADYYEQYF	TGTGCCAGCAGCCGAGGACTAGCGGACTACTACGAGCAGTACTTC
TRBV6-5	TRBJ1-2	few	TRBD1	CASNLNTGGWYGYTF	TGTGCCAGCAATCTCAACACAGGGGGCTGGTATGGCTACACCTTC
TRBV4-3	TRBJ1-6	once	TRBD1	CASSQYFDRGIGSPLHF	TGCGCCAGCAGCCAATACTTCGACAGGGGTATAGGATCACCCCTCCACTTT
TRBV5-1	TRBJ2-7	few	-	CASSWDIYEQYF	TGCGCCAGCAGCTGGGACATCTACGAGCAGTACTTC
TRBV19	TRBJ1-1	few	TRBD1	CASSIKGTGAGTEAFF	TGTGCCAGTAGTATTAAGGGGACAGGGGCTGGCACTGAAGCTTTCTTT
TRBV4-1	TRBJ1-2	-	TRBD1	CASRDRVRSSRFNYGYTF	TGCGCCAGCAGGGACAGGGTCCGCTCGTCCCGGTTTAACTATGGCTACACCTTC
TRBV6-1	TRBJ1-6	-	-	CASSETPRGYNSPLHF	TGTGCCAGCAGTGAAACGCCCAGGGGCTATAATTCACCCCTCCACTTT
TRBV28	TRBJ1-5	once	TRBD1	CASSGDRDRGLYSNQPQHF	TGTGCCAGCAGTGGAGACCGGGACAGGGGGCTATATAGCAATCAGCCCCAGCATTTT
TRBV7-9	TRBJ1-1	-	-	CASSVHGGGNTEAFF	TGTGCCAGCAGCGTCCATGGCGGGGGGAACACTGAAGCTTTCTTT
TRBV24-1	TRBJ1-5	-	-	CATSGEVVGQPQHF	TGTGCCACCAGTGGGGAGGTTGTTGGGCAGCCCCAGCATTTT
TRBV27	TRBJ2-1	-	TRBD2	CASSLLAGTTYNEQFF	TGTGCCAGCAGTTTATTAGCGGGAACAACCTACAATGAGCAGTTCTTC
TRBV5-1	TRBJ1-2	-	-	CASSPPGAGGDGYTF	TGCGCCAGCAGCCCCCCGGGGGCCGGGGGGGATGGCTACACCTTC
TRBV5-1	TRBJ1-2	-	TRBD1	CASSLTGEALYGYTF	TGCGCCAGCAGCTTGACAGGGGAGGCCCTTTATGGCTACACCTTC
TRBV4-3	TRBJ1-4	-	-	CASSQVGGFGEKLFF	TGCGCCAGCAGCCAAGTCGGAGGGTTTGGGGAAAAACTGTTTTTT
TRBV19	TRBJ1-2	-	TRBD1	CASSQPQGASAGYTF	TGTGCCAGTAGCCAGCCACAGGGGGCATCGGCTGGCTACACCTTC
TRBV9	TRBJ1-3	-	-	CASNPSGANSGNTIYF	TGTGCCAGCAACCCCTCTGGAGCTAACTCTGGAAACACCATATATTTT
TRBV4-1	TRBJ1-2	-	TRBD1	CASSERQGANYGYTF	TGCGCCAGCAGCGAAAGACAGGGGGCCAACTATGGCTACACCTTC
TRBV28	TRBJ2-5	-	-	CASSEAEETQYF	TGTGCCAGCAGTGAGGCGGAAGAGACCCAGTACTTC
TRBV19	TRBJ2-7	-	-	CASSMGRTSVVHEQYF	TGTGCCAGTAGTATGGGCCGAACTAGTGTTGTCCACGAGCAGTACTTC